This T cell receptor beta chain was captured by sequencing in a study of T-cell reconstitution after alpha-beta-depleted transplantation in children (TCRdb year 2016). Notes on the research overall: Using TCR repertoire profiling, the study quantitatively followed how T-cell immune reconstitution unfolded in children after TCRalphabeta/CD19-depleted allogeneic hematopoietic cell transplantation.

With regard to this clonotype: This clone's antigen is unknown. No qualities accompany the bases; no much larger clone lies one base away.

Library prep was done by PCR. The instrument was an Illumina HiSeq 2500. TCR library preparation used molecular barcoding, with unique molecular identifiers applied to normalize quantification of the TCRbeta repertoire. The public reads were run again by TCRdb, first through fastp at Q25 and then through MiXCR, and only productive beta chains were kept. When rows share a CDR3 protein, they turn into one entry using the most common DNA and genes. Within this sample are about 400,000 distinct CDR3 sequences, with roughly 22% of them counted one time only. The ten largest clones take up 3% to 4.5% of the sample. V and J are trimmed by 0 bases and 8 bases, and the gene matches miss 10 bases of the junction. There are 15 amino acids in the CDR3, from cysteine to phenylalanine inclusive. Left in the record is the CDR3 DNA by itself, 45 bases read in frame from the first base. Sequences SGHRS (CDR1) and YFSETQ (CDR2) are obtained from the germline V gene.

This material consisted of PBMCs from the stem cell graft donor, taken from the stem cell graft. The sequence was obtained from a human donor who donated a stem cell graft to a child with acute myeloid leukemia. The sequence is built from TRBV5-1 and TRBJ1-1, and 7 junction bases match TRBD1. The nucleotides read TGCGCCAGCAGCTTGGCAGGAGGGGGCCAACACGAAGCTTTCTTT. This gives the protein CASSLAGGGQHEAFF. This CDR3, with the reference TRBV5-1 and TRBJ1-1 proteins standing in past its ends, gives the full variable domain KAGVTQTPRYLIKTRGQQVTLSCSPISGHRSVSWYQQTPGQGLQFLFEYFSETQRNKGNFPGRFSGRQFSNSRSEMNVSTLELGDSALYLCASSLAGGGQHEAFFGQGTRLTVV.